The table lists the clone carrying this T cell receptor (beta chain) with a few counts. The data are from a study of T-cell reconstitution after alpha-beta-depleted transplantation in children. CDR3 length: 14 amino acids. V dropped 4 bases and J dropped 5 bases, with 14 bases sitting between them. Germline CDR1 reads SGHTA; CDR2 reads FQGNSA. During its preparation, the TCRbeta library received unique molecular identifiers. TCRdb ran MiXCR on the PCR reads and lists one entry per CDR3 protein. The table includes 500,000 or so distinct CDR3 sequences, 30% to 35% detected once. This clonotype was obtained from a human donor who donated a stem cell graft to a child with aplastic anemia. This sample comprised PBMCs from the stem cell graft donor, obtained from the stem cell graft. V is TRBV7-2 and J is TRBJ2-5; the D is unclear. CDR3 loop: CASSSRIGMETQYF. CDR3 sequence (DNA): TGTGCCAGCAGCTCACGAATAGGGATGGAGACCCAGTACTTC. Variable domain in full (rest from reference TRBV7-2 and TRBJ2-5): GAGVSQSPSNKVTEKGKDVELRCDPISGHTALYWYRQSLGQGLEFLIYFQGNSAPDKSGLPSDRFSAERTGGSVSTLTIQRTQQEDSAVYLCASSSRIGMETQYFGPGTRLLVL.